This T cell receptor beta chain was observed in a study of blood T cell repertoires in COVID-19. Overall study: COVID-19 samples, acute and convalescent, were from the United States, Italy and Spain.

Libraries were prepared by immunoSEQ multiplex PCR; TCRdb keeps only in-frame clonotypes and omits some of them. The sample yields approximately 180,000 clones, almost 80% seen once. J gave up 9 bases and V 1 base, and 3 bases lay outside the gene matches. Looked up from germline, CDR1 is SEHNR and CDR2 is FQNEAQ (reference sequence). The CDR3 consists of 14 residues. The V gene is TRBV7-9, the J gene TRBJ1-6; 7 nucleotides agree with TRBD1. This sequence originates from a woman between 65 and 79 years old with acute or convalescent COVID-19. The sequenced material came from peripheral blood. The CDR3 sequence: CASSLGQGGSPLHF. CDR3 in DNA: TGTGCCAGCAGCTTAGGTCAGGGGGGTTCACCCCTCCACTTT.